The rows below give T cell receptor beta chains drawn from one sample of a study of CD8 T cells in Susac syndrome. TCRdb ran MiXCR on the immunoSEQ multiplex PCR reads and lists one entry per CDR3 protein. The sample includes roughly 84,000 distinct CDR3 sequences, 95% to 97% seen only once; the top ten take roughly 0.44%. Sequencing was done on a sample of CD8+ T cells from PBMCs. The receptors were sampled from a human donor with Susac syndrome. CDR3s include the opening cysteine and the closing phenylalanine or tryptophan. The D gene is left open where the match is weak. Expanded clones get a size class; other rows say once, few or many, or leave the size out.

j_gene: TRBJ2-7; d_gene: NA; v_gene: TRBV30; abundance: NA; CDR3aa: CAWTQRDEQYF; CDR3nt: TGTGCCTGGACCCAAAGGGACGAGCAGTACTTC
j_gene: TRBJ2-1; d_gene: NA; v_gene: TRBV7-3; abundance: NA; CDR3aa: CASSLLGPSSYNEQFF; CDR3nt: TGTGCCAGCAGCCTGTTGGGGCCTAGCTCCTACAATGAGCAGTTCTTC
j_gene: TRBJ2-2; d_gene: NA; v_gene: TRBV29-1; abundance: NA; CDR3aa: CSYSLGVSGELFF; CDR3nt: TGCAGCTATAGCCTTGGAGTCTCTGGGGAGCTGTTTTTT
j_gene: TRBJ2-2; d_gene: NA; v_gene: TRBV9; abundance: NA; CDR3aa: CASSESGTISYTGELFF; CDR3nt: TGTGCCAGCAGCGAGTCGGGCACAATAAGTTACACCGGGGAGCTGTTTTTT
j_gene: TRBJ2-5; d_gene: NA; v_gene: TRBV6-5; abundance: NA; CDR3aa: CASSYSVLERSLAETQYF; CDR3nt: TGTGCCAGCAGTTACTCCGTACTCGAGAGAAGCCTAGCGGAGACCCAGTACTTC
j_gene: TRBJ2-2; d_gene: NA; v_gene: TRBV7-9; abundance: once; CDR3aa: CASSEGSGELFF; CDR3nt: TGTGCCAGCAGCGAGGGGTCAGGGGAGCTGTTTTTT
j_gene: TRBJ1-1; d_gene: NA; v_gene: TRBV4-1; abundance: once; CDR3aa: CASSLADKGNEAFF; CDR3nt: TGCGCCAGCAGCCTAGCGGACAAGGGTAATGAAGCTTTCTTT
j_gene: TRBJ1-2; d_gene: NA; v_gene: TRBV28; abundance: NA; CDR3aa: CASSFGQGGYGYTF; CDR3nt: TGTGCCAGCAGTTTTGGCCAGGGAGGCTATGGCTACACCTTC
j_gene: TRBJ1-2; d_gene: NA; v_gene: TRBV7-3; abundance: few; CDR3aa: CASSEGLQNYGYTF; CDR3nt: TGTGCCAGCAGTGAGGGGCTACAGAACTATGGCTACACCTTC
j_gene: TRBJ2-7; d_gene: NA; v_gene: TRBV7-8; abundance: NA; CDR3aa: CASSLAGGREQYF; CDR3nt: TGTGCCAGCAGCTTAGCGGGAGGCAGGGAGCAGTACTTC
j_gene: TRBJ2-1; d_gene: NA; v_gene: TRBV20-1; abundance: NA; CDR3aa: CSARDRSGDFRPYNEQFF; CDR3nt: TGCAGTGCTAGAGATCGGTCCGGGGACTTCCGACCCTACAATGAGCAGTTCTTC
j_gene: TRBJ2-1; d_gene: TRBD2; v_gene: TRBV29-1; abundance: NA; CDR3aa: CSVIGTSGSNYNEQFF; CDR3nt: TGCAGCGTTATTGGGACTAGCGGGAGTAACTACAATGAGCAGTTCTTC
j_gene: TRBJ2-7; d_gene: NA; v_gene: TRBV28; abundance: NA; CDR3aa: CASSQEETGTYEQYF; CDR3nt: TGTGCCAGCAGCCAGGAGGAGACAGGCACCTACGAGCAGTACTTC
j_gene: TRBJ2-1; d_gene: NA; v_gene: TRBV5-4; abundance: NA; CDR3aa: CASRFPNNEQFF; CDR3nt: TGTGCCAGCAGGTTTCCGAACAATGAGCAGTTCTTC
j_gene: TRBJ2-5; d_gene: NA; v_gene: TRBV7-9; abundance: NA; CDR3aa: CASSYRTQETQYF; CDR3nt: TGTGCCAGCAGCTACAGGACGCAAGAGACCCAGTACTTC
j_gene: TRBJ2-7; d_gene: NA; v_gene: TRBV18; abundance: NA; CDR3aa: CASSAPGRIYEQYF; CDR3nt: TGTGCCAGCTCAGCACCGGGACGGATCTACGAGCAGTACTTC
j_gene: TRBJ2-7; d_gene: TRBD2; v_gene: TRBV30; abundance: NA; CDR3aa: CAWSVGAAGYEQYF; CDR3nt: TGTGCCTGGAGTGTCGGGGCAGCGGGGTACGAGCAGTACTTC
j_gene: TRBJ2-1; d_gene: TRBD2; v_gene: TRBV20-1; abundance: NA; CDR3aa: CSARVKRSGGGDNEQFF; CDR3nt: TGCAGTGCTAGAGTGAAGCGGTCGGGGGGGGGAGACAATGAGCAGTTCTTC
j_gene: TRBJ2-2; d_gene: TRBD2; v_gene: TRBV20-1; abundance: NA; CDR3aa: CSASDRGGNTGELFF; CDR3nt: TGCAGTGCTAGTGACCGGGGGGGGAACACCGGGGAGCTGTTTTTT
j_gene: TRBJ2-7; d_gene: TRBD2; v_gene: TRBV7-8; abundance: NA; CDR3aa: CASSLAVAGVPEQYF; CDR3nt: TGTGCCAGCAGCTTAGCGGTAGCGGGAGTTCCCGAGCAGTACTTC
j_gene: TRBJ2-4; d_gene: TRBD2; v_gene: TRBV15; abundance: NA; CDR3aa: CATSRDRGVNIQYF; CDR3nt: TGTGCCACCAGCAGAGATCGGGGGGTGAACATTCAGTACTTC
j_gene: TRBJ1-2; d_gene: NA; v_gene: TRBV9; abundance: NA; CDR3aa: CASRGSGNSYTF; CDR3nt: TGTGCCAGCAGGGGATCAGGGAACAGCTACACCTTC
j_gene: TRBJ1-3; d_gene: NA; v_gene: TRBV29-1; abundance: NA; CDR3aa: CSVEEGYTIYF; CDR3nt: TGCAGCGTTGAAGAGGGGTACACCATATATTTT
j_gene: TRBJ1-2; d_gene: NA; v_gene: TRBV20-1; abundance: once; CDR3aa: CSARDNGAVWDYGYTF; CDR3nt: TGCAGTGCTAGAGATAACGGGGCAGTTTGGGACTATGGCTACACCTTC
j_gene: TRBJ2-1; d_gene: TRBD2; v_gene: TRBV27; abundance: NA; CDR3aa: CASFSGSTYNEQFF; CDR3nt: TGTGCCAGCTTTAGCGGGTCAACTTACAATGAGCAGTTCTTC
j_gene: TRBJ2-7; d_gene: TRBD1; v_gene: TRBV24-1; abundance: NA; CDR3aa: CATLPGTGLGEQYF; CDR3nt: TGTGCCACCCTCCCCGGGACAGGGCTCGGCGAGCAGTACTTC
j_gene: TRBJ1-1; d_gene: NA; v_gene: TRBV5-4; abundance: NA; CDR3aa: CASSLNSGWTEAFF; CDR3nt: TGTGCCAGCAGCTTGAATTCAGGGTGGACTGAAGCTTTCTTT